This entry describes one T cell receptor beta chain. What it recognizes is unknown. These data come from a study of T cell responses to AZD1222 COVID-19 vaccine. Study results and limitations: Regions 160-218 and 743-854 dominated among vaccine-associated CD4 TCRs spanning spike. With two AZD1222 doses given, Spike-specific TCR breadth and depth both rose.

Trimming removed 9 bases from V and 3 bases from J; junction bases left unmatched: 3. The CDR3 consists of 13 residues. Profiled with immunoSEQ multiplex PCR; TCRdb holds only in-frame clones, not every one. Here the sample spans over 65,000 clones, approximately 89% being singletons. This specimen consisted of peripheral blood, obtained 28 days after the second AZD1222 dose. The gene calls are TRBV12-3 or TRBV12-4 and TRBJ2-2; 8 positions agree with TRBD2. This clonotype was obtained from an adult who received the AZD1222 COVID-19 vaccine. CDR3: CASSRGDTGELFF. Here the CDR3 DNA reads TGTGCCAGTTCGCGGGGGGACACCGGGGAGCTGTTTTTT.